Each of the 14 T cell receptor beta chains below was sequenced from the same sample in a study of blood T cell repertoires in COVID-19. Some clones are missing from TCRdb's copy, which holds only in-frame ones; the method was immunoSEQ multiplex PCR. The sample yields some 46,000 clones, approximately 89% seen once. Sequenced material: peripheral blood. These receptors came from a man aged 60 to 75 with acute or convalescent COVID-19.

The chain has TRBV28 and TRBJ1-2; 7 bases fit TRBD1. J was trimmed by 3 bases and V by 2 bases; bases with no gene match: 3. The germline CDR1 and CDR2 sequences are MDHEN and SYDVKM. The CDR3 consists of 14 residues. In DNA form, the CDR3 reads TGTGCCAGCAGTTTAAGGGGACAGTACTATGGCTACACCTTC. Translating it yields CASSLRGQYYGYTF.

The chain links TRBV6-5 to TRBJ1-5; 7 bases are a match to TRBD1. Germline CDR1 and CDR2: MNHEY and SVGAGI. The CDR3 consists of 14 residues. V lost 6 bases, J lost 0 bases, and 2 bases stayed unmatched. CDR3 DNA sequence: TGTGCCAGCAGCCGACAGGGTAGCAATCAGCCCCAGCATTTT. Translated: CASSRQGSNQPQHF.

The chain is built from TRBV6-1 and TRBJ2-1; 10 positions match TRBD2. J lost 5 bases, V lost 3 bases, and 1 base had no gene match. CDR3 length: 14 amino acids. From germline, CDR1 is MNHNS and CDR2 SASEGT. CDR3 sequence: CASSESGGDNEQFF. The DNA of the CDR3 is TGTGCCAGCAGTGAGAGCGGGGGGGACAATGAGCAGTTCTTC.

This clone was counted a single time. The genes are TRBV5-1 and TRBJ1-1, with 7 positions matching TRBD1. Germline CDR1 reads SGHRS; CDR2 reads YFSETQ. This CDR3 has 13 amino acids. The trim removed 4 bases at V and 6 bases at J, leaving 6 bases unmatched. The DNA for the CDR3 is TGCGCCAGCAGCGGAACAGGGACAGCTGAAGCTTTCTTT. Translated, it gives CASSGTGTAEAFF.

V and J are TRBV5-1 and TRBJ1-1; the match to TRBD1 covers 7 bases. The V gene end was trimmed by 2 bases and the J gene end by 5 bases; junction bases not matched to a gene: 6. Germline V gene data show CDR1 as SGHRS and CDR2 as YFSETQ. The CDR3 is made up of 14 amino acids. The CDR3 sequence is CASSLGQARTEAFF. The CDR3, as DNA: TGCGCCAGCAGCTTAGGACAGGCTAGAACTGAAGCTTTCTTT.

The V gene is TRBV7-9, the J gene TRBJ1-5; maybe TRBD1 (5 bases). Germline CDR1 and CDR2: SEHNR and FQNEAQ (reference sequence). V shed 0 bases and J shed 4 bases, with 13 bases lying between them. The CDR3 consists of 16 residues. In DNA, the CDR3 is TGTGCCAGCAGCTTAGCTGGCCAGGGCGTGAATCAGCCCCAGCATTTT. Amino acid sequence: CASSLAGQGVNQPQHF. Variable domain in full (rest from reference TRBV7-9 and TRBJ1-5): DTGVSQNPRHKITKRGQNVTFRCDPISEHNRLYWYRQTLGQGPEFLTYFQNEAQLEKSRLLSDRFSAERPKGSFSTLEIQRTEQGDSAMYLCASSLAGQGVNQPQHFGDGTRLSIL.

The CDR3 nucleotides are TGCGCCAGCAGCTTGATGGCGGGATCCTACAATGAGCAGTTCTTC. It specifies CASSLMAGSYNEQFF. This chain connects TRBV5-1 to TRBJ2-1; D possibly corresponds to TRBD2 (6 bases). The CDR3 has 15 residues. The V end was cut by 1 base, the J end by 1 base, with 9 bases between. Germline V CDR1 and CDR2: SGHRS, YFSETQ.

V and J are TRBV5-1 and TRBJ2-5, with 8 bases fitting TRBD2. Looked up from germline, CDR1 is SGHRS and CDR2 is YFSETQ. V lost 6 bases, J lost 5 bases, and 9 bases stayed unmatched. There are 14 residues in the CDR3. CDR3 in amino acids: CASTIRPSGETQYF. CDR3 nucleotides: TGCGCCAGCACAATTCGGCCTAGCGGGGAGACCCAGTACTTC.

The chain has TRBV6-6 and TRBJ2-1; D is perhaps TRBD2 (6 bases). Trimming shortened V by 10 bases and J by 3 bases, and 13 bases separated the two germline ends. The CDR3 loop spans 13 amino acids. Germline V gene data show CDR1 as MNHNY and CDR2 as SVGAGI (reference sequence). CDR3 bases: TGTGCCATCCGAGGTAGCGGCTACAATGAGCAGTTCTTC. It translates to CAIRGSGYNEQFF.

The CDR3 region is CASSLNYEQYF. The CDR3 DNA is TGTGCCAGCAGCCTTAACTACGAGCAGTACTTC. The chain employs TRBV12-3 or TRBV12-4 and TRBJ2-7; D not resolved. The length of the CDR3 is 11 residues. V was shortened by 6 bases and J by 3 bases, with 6 bases between the two germline ends.

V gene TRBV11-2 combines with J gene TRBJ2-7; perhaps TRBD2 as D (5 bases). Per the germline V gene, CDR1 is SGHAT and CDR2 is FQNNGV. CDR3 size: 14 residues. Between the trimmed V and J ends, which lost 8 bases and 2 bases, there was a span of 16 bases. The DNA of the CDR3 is TGTGCCAGCGGGAGATGGGGAACTACCTACGAGCAGTACTTC. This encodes CASGRWGTTYEQYF.

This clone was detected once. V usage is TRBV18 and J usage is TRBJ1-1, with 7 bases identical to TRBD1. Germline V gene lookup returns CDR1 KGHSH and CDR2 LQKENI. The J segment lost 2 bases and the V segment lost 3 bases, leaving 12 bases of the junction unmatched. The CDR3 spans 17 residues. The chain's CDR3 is CASSPQQGSGRNTEAFF. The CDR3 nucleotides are TGTGCCAGCTCACCGCAACAGGGGTCAGGGCGAAACACTGAAGCTTTCTTT.

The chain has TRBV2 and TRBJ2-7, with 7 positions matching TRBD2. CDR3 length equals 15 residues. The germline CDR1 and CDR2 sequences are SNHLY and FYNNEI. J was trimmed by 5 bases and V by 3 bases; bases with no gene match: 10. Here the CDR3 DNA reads TGTGCCAGCAGTGATGTGGGAGGGGTTTTCGACGAGCAGTACTTC. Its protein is CASSDVGGVFDEQYF. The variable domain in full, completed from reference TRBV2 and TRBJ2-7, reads EPEVTQTPSHQVTQMGQEVILRCVPISNHLYFYWYRQILGQKVEFLVSFYNNEISEKSEIFDDQFSVERPDGSNFTLKIRSTKLEDSAMYFCASSDVGGVFDEQYFGPGTRLTVT.

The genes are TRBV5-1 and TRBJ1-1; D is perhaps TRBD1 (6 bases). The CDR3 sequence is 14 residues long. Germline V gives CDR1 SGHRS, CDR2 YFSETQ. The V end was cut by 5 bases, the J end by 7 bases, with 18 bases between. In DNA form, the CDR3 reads TGCGCCAGCAGAGAACACCCCGGGACAAGTGAAGCTTTCTTT. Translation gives CASREHPGTSEAFF.